This T cell receptor beta chain derives from a study of T cells in Graves' hyperthyroidism and ophthalmopathy. Researchers barred patients who had uncontrolled infection, other autoimmune disease, pregnancy or lactation. From RNA transcripts, TCR beta CDR3 regions were amplified. During a first-round RT-PCR of the TCR CDR3, the HTBI primer set was used. TCRdb reprocessed the multiplex PCR reads with MiXCR, giving one entry per CDR3 protein. The table includes 600,000 to 850,000 distinct CDR3 sequences, about 17% detected once. V dropped 5 bases and J dropped 0 bases, with 12 bases sitting between them. The CDR3 loop spans 14 amino acids. The germline V gene encodes CDR1 DFQATT and CDR2 SNEGSKA (reference sequence).

This TCR derives from a woman between 50 and 59 years old with Graves' hyperthyroidism that later progressed to Graves' ophthalmopathy. What was sequenced was blood. The rearrangement joins TRBV20-1 to TRBJ2-3, with D perhaps matching TRBD2 (6 bases). The CDR3 nucleotides are TGCAGTGCTCACACCGGGACTAGCACAGATACGCAGTATTTT. Amino acids: CSAHTGTSTDTQYF.